The clone carrying this T cell receptor beta chain was seen only once. The antigen is undetermined. The assay was immunoSEQ multiplex PCR, and TCRdb's table has in-frame clones only and misses some. The repertoire holds some 8,500 clones, less than 95% seen once, with approximately 1.5% in the top ten. The V gene lost 2 bases and the J gene lost 3 bases, with 14 bases spanning the gap. Germline CDR1 and CDR2: SNHLY and FYNNEI. The CDR3 has 16 amino acids. This sample stems from a study of graft-versus-host responses after intestinal transplantation. Whole-study results and caveats: Individuals who had graft-donor T cell macrochimerism had allografts that showed high graft-versus-host to host-versus-graft clonal ratios.

This receptor was identified in a human patient who received an intestinal transplant, so some T cells may come from the graft donor. Sequenced here: PBMCs, sampled approximately 30 days after intestinal transplant. This chain joins TRBV2 and TRBJ2-1; weak D call: TRBD1 (7 bases). This chain's CDR3 is CASSEKVQGGYNEQFF. CDR3 nucleotides: TGTGCCAGCAGTGAAAAGGTGCAGGGGGGCTACAATGAGCAGTTCTTC. Full variable domain (remainder filled in from reference TRBV2 and TRBJ2-1): EPEVTQTPSHQVTQMGQEVILRCVPISNHLYFYWYRQILGQKVEFLVSFYNNEISEKSEIFDDQFSVERPDGSNFTLKIRSTKLEDSAMYFCASSEKVQGGYNEQFFGPGTRLTVL.